This entry is about one TCR beta chain. TCRdb keeps only in-frame clones here, not all; method: immunoSEQ multiplex PCR. The profile covers roughly 130,000 clones, with around 83% appearing a single time and 3.9% taken by the ten largest. This record belongs to a study of blood T cell repertoires in COVID-19. Study at large: In each case, the material was cDNA or gDNA derived from T cells, B-cell-depleted T cells, or PBMCs.

Trimming took off 4 bases at V and 3 bases at J, with 12 bases between the two ends. CDR1 and CDR2 (germline): SNHLY, FYNNEI. CDR3 length: 15 residues. V is TRBV2 and J is TRBJ1-4; tentatively, D is TRBD1 (6 bases). The source is a woman between 25 and 40 years old who had recovered from COVID-19. Source material: PBMCs or T cells enriched from blood (not recorded which). Here the CDR3 DNA reads TGTGCCAGCAGTGCAGACAGGCTTGCTAATGAAAAACTGTTTTTT. This codes for CASSADRLANEKLFF.